This TCR beta chain was sequenced in a study of cytomegalovirus exposure and HLA in healthy donors. Regarding the study as a whole: TCR beta chains numbering some 150 were designated cytomegalovirus-associated. Differences between HLA loci emerged in a later analysis of TCR association rates, with DRB1 most and HLA-C fewest. In a later analysis, CMV-associated beta chains were mostly HLA-associated, it appeared.

Germline V gives CDR1 LGHNA, CDR2 YNFKEQ. The CDR3 covers 16 residues. These donors, healthy bone marrow donors, were studied. Concerning this clone: Its target is not known.

Vbeta (60) and Jbeta (13) primers were used in the PCR. Using immunoSEQ multiplex PCR, the repertoire was profiled, and TCRdb retains in-frame clones only, with some absent. The sample holds roughly 71,000 clones, 78% seen once. The genes are TRBV4-2 and TRBJ2-7; a weak D match, TRBD1 (7 bases). The J call may be incorrect, as the DNA end agrees better with TRBJ2-5. Material: PBMCs. This TCR came from a girl under 18 in good health and CMV-seropositive. The CDR3 DNA sequence: TGTGCCAGCAGCCAAGATGGCAGGGGGGTGGATGAGACCCAGTACTTC. It encodes CASSQDGRGVDETQYF.